This T cell receptor (beta chain) derives from a study of CD8+CD57+ T cells in acquired aplastic anemia. Turning to the study itself: Sorted CD4+ and CD8+ cells gave a mean 3.2 ug DNA, range roughly 0.19 to 30 ug.

The CDR3 is made up of 13 amino acids. Germline V lookup: CDR1 SGHDT, CDR2 YYEEEE. V was pared by 5 bases and J by 0 bases, with 8 bases between. For sequencing, patients were chosen who had shown expansion of CD8+CD57+ cells by flow cytometry. Each of the patients presented with severe acquired aplastic anemia. Therapy had not been given to patients before blood sampling. Profiling of TCR beta VDJ combinations and CDR3 sequences used genomic DNA as template. TCRdb analysed the reads with MiXCR anew, one entry per CDR3 protein. Counted here are about 160,000 distinct CDR3 sequences, roughly 50% occurring once; the ten biggest clones make up 2.5% to 4%.

Sequenced material: sorted CD4+, CD8+, or CD8+CD57+ T cells (not recorded which) from PBMCs. This TCR was recovered from a human donor with aplastic anemia. The rearrangement uses TRBV5-6 and TRBJ1-2, with D hard to call. In nucleotides, the CDR3 is TGTGCCAGCAGTCCCCAGGCTAACTATGGCTACACCTTC. This encodes CASSPQANYGYTF.